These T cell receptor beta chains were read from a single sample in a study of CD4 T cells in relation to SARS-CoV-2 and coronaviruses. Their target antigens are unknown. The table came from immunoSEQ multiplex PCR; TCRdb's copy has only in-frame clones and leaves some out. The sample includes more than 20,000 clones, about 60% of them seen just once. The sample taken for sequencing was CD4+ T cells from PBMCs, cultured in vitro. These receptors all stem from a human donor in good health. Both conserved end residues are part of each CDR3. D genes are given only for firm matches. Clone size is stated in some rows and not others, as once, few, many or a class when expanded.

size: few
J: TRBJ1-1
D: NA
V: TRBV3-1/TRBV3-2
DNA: TGTGCCAGCAGGCGGACAGCGAACACTGAAGCTTTCTTT
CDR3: CASRRTANTEAFF

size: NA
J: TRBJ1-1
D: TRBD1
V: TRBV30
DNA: TGTGCCTGGAGTGCCCCGGACAGGGCGAACACTGAAGCTTTCTTT
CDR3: CAWSAPDRANTEAFF

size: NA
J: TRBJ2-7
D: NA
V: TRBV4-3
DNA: TGCGCCAGCAGCCAAGAAGGTGGTCCAGCCCCCGAGCAGTACTTC
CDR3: CASSQEGGPAPEQYF

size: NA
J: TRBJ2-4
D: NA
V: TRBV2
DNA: TGTGCCAGCGGGCCAGTTATAAACATTCAGTACTTC
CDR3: CASGPVINIQYF

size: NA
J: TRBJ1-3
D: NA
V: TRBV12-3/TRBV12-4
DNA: TGTGCCAGCAGTTCGCGGGGGGGAAACACCATATATTTT
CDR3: CASSSRGGNTIYF

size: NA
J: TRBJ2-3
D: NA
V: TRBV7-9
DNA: TGTGCCAGCAGCTTAGGTAGCACAGATACGCAGTATTTT
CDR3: CASSLGSTDTQYF

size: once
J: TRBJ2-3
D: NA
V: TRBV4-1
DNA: TGCGCCAGCAGCCCAATTCCCCGAGGTGGCAACCAGTATTTT
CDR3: CASSPIPRGGNQYF

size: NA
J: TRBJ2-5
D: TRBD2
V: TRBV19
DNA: TGTGCCAGTAGTATCGCGGGGGGGCGGAAGGAGACCCAGTACTTC
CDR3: CASSIAGGRKETQYF

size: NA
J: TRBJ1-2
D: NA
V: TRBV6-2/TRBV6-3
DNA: TGTGCCAGCAGTTACTCGAGGACAGCCAGTTTGGGCTACACCTTC
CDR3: CASSYSRTASLGYTF

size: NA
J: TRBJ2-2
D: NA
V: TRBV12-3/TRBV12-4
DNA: TGTGCCAGCAGTTTCAGTTCGACCGGGGAGCTGTTTTTT
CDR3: CASSFSSTGELFF

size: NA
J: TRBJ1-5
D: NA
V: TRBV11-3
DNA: TGTGCCAGCAGTCTCCACAGGGAAATTAGTGGGTATAGCAATCAGCCCCAGCATTTT
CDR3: CASSLHREISGYSNQPQHF

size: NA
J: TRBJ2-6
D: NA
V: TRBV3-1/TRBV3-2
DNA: TGTGCCAGCAGCCAATCAACTGGGGCCAACGTCCTGACTTTC
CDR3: CASSQSTGANVLTF

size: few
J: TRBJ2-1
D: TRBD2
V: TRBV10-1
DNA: TGCGCCAGCAGTTCTAGCGGGGGGGCCTGGGAGCAGTTCTTC
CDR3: CASSSSGGAWEQFF

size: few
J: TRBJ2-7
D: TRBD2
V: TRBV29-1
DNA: TGCAGCGTTGTAACAGGGACTAGCGGTTACGAGCAGTACTTC
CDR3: CSVVTGTSGYEQYF

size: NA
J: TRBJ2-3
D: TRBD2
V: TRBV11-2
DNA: TGTGCCAGCAGCTTTTTGGCTAGCGGGGGGGCAACAGATACGCAGTATTTT
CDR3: CASSFLASGGATDTQYF

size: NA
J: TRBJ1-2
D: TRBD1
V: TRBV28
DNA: TGTGCCAGCAGTTACAGGGGCTATGGCTACACCTTC
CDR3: CASSYRGYGYTF